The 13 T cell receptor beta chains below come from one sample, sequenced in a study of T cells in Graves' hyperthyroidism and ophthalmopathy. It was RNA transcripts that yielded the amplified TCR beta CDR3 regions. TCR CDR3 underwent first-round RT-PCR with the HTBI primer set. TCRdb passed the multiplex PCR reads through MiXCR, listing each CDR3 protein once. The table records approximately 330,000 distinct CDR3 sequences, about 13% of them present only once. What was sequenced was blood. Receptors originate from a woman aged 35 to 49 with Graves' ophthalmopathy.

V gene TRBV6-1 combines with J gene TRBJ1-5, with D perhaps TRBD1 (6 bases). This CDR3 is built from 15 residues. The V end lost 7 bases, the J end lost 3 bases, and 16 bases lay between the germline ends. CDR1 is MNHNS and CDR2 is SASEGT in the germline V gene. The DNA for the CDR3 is TGTGCCAGCATTCCCCCCGGACAGTACAATCAGCCCCAGCATTTT. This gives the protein CASIPPGQYNQPQHF.

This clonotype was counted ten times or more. CDR3: CASSLGGVVAEAFF. CDR3 DNA: TGTGCCAGCAGCTTAGGTGGTGTGGTGGCTGAAGCTTTCTTT. V gene TRBV11-2 combines with J gene TRBJ1-1; D gene uncertain. This CDR3 has 14 amino acids. In germline, CDR1 is SGHAT, CDR2 FQNNGV. Deletions cut 1 base from V and 6 bases from J, with 12 bases between.

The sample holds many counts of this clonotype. In DNA form, the CDR3 reads TGTGCCAGCGTCCCAGGGTCTTCGAGCTCCTACGAGCAGTACTTC. This translates into CASVPGSSSSYEQYF. The chain couples TRBV6-8 to TRBJ2-7; TRBD1 is a possible D gene (5 bases). V lost 8 bases and J 0 bases, leaving 17 bases between the germline ends. The germline gives CDR1 MNHGY, CDR2 SAAAGT. The CDR3 has 15 amino acids.

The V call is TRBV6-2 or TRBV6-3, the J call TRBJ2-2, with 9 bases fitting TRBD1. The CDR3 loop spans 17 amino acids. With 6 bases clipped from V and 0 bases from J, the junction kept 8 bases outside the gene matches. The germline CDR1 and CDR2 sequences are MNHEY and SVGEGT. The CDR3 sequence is CASSAGTGIANTGELFF. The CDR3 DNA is TGTGCCAGCAGCGCCGGGACAGGGATCGCGAACACCGGGGAGCTGTTTTTT.

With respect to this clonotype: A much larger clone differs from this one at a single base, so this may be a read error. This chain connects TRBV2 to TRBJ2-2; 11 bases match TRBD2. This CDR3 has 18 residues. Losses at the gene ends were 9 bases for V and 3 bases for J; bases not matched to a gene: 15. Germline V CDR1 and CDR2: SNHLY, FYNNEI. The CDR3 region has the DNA TGTGCCAGTCGTGGAATGTTGCTAGCGGGAGGTGACACCGGGGAGCTGTTTTTT. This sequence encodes CASRGMLLAGGDTGELFF.

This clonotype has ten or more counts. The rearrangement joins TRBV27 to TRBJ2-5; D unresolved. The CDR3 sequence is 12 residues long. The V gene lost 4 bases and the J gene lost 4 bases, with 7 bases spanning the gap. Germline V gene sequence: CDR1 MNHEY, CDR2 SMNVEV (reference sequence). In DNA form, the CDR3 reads TGTGCCAGCAGTTCTCCCCCAGAGACCCAGTACTTC. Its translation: CASSSPPETQYF.

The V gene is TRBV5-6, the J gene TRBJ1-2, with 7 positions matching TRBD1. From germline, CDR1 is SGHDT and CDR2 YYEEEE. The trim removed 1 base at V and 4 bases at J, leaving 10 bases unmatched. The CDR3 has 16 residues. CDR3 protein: CASSLLDREEGYGYTF. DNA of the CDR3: TGTGCCAGCAGCTTGCTCGACAGGGAGGAAGGCTATGGCTACACCTTC.

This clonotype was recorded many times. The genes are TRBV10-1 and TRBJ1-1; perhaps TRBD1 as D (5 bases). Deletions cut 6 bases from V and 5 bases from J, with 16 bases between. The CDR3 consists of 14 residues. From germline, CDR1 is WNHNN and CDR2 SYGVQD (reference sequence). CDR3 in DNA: TGCGCCAGCAGCACAGGATCCGCCGGGACTGAAGCTTTCTTT. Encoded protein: CASSTGSAGTEAFF.

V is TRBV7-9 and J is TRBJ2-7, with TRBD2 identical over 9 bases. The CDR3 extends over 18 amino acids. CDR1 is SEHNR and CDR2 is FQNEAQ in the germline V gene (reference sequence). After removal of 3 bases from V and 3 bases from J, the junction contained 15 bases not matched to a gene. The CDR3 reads CASSFGLSQGTSFYEQYF. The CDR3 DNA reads TGTGCCAGCAGCTTCGGATTATCCCAGGGGACTAGCTTCTACGAGCAGTACTTC. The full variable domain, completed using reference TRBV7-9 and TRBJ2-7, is DTGVSQNPRHKITKRGQNVTFRCDPISEHNRLYWYRQTLGQGPEFLTYFQNEAQLEKSRLLSDRFSAERPKGSFSTLEIQRTEQGDSAMYLCASSFGLSQGTSFYEQYFGPGTRLTVT.

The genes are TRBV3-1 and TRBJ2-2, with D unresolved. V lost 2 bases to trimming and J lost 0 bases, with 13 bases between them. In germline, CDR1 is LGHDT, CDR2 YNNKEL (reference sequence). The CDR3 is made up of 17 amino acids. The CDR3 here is CASSQRIRYANTGELFF. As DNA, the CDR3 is TGTGCCAGCAGCCAAAGAATCCGATACGCGAACACCGGGGAGCTGTTTTTT.

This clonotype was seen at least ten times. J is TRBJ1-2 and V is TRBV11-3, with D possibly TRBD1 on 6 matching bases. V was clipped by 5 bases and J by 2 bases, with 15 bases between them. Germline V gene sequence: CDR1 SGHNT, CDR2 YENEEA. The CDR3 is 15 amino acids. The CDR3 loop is CASSPQVQGNYGYTF. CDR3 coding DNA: TGTGCCAGCAGCCCCCAGGTACAGGGAAACTATGGCTACACCTTC.

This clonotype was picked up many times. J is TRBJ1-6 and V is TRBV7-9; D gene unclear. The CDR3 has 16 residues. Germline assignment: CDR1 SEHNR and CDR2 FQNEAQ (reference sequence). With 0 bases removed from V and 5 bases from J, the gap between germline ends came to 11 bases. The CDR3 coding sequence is TGTGCCAGCAGCTTAGCCGTAGGGCAGGATAATTCACCCCTCCACTTT. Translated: CASSLAVGQDNSPLHF.

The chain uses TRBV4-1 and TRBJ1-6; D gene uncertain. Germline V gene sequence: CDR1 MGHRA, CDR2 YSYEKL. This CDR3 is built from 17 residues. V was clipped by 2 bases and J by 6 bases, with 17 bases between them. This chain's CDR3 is CASSQSGRSWGNSPLHF. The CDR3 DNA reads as TGCGCCAGCAGCCAATCCGGTCGTTCTTGGGGTAATTCACCCCTCCACTTT.